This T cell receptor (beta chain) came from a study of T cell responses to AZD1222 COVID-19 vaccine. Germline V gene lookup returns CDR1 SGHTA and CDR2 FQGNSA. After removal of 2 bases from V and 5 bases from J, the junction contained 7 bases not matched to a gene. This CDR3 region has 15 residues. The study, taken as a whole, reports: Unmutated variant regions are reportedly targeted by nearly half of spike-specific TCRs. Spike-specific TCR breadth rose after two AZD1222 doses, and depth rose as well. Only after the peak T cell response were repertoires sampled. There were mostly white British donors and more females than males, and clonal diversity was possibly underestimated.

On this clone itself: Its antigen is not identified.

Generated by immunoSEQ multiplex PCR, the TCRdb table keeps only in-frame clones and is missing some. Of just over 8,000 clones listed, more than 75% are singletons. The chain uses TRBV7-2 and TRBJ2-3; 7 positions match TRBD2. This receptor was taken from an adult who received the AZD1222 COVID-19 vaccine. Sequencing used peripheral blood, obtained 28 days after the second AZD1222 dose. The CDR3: CASSLNAGVGDTQYF. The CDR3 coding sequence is TGTGCCAGCAGCTTAAACGCGGGAGTAGGAGATACGCAGTATTTT. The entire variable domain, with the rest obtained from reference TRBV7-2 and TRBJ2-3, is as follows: GAGVSQSPSNKVTEKGKDVELRCDPISGHTALYWYRQSLGQGLEFLIYFQGNSAPDKSGLPSDRFSAERTGGSVSTLTIQRTQQEDSAVYLCASSLNAGVGDTQYFGPGTRLTVL.